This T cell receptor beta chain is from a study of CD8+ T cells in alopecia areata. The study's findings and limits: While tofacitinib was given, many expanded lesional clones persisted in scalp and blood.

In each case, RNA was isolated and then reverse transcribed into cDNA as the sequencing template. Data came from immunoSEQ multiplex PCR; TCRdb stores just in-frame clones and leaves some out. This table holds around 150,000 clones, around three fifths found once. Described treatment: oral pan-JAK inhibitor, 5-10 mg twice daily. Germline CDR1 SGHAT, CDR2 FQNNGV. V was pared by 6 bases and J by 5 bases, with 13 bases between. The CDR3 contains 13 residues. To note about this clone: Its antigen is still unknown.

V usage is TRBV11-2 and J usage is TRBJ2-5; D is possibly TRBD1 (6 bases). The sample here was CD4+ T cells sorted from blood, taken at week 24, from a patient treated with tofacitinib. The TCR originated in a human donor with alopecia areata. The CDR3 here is CASRFQGTETQYF. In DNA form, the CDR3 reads TGTGCCAGCAGGTTTCAGGGGACGGAGACCCAGTACTTC.